What follows are 15 T cell receptor beta chains derived from one specimen sequenced in a study of a mutant IDH1 vaccine in newly diagnosed glioma. Noted time point: week 23, last vaccination. Vaccination comprised doses that each held 300 ug of mutant IDH1 20-mer peptide, plus topical imiquimod. Clones were read by immunoSEQ multiplex PCR, and TCRdb kept only the in-frame ones, dropping some. The sample shows 45,000 to 65,000 clones, about 81% of them seen only once. These receptors' targets are unknown. Sequencing was performed on PBMCs, taken from a glioma patient whose treatment included an IDH1 peptide vaccine. These receptors were collected from a woman in her thirties or forties with glioma. Some clones in this sample may be carry-over from other donors' samples.

V usage is TRBV15 and J usage is TRBJ1-4; TRBD1 agrees at 9 bases. The CDR3 is 18 residues long. V lost 2 bases and J lost 8; bases outside the gene matches: 15. CDR1 and CDR2 from the germline V gene are LNHNV and YYDKDF (reference sequence). The DNA for the CDR3 is TGTGCCACCAGCAGATATATCACAGGGGGCCGGTATCGGGAAAAACTGTTTTTT. Its translation is CATSRYITGGRYREKLFF.

This clone was recorded a few times. J is TRBJ1-5 and V is TRBV6-5; the D is unclear. The CDR3 extends over 15 amino acids. The ends were cut back, 0 bases at V and 7 bases at J, with 13 bases in the middle. Germline V lookup: CDR1 MNHEY, CDR2 SVGAGI. CDR3 bases: TGTGCCAGCAGTTACTCGATCGGAGCGAACCAGCCCCAGCATTTT. Its translation: CASSYSIGANQPQHF.

The chain is built from TRBV30 and TRBJ1-5, with a weak D call TRBD1 (5 bases). Germline V gene sequence: CDR1 GTSNPN, CDR2 SVGIG (reference sequence). The CDR3 is 14 residues long. Trimming stripped 5 bases from V and 2 bases from J, with 13 bases between. CDR3 amino acids: CAWDQGQGNQPQHF. As DNA, the CDR3 is TGTGCCTGGGATCAGGGTCAAGGCAATCAGCCCCAGCATTTT.

This sequence joins TRBV2 and TRBJ1-2, with a weak D call TRBD1 (6 bases). The CDR3 has 14 residues. Germline assignment: CDR1 SNHLY and CDR2 FYNNEI. Between the trimmed V and J ends, which lost 3 bases and 2 bases, there was a span of 10 bases. This chain's CDR3 is CASSEWGPNYGYTF. The CDR3 nucleotides are TGTGCCAGCAGTGAGTGGGGGCCCAACTATGGCTACACCTTC. The variable domain in full, completed from reference TRBV2 and TRBJ1-2, reads EPEVTQTPSHQVTQMGQEVILRCVPISNHLYFYWYRQILGQKVEFLVSFYNNEISEKSEIFDDQFSVERPDGSNFTLKIRSTKLEDSAMYFCASSEWGPNYGYTFGSGTRLTVV.

V is TRBV13 and J is TRBJ2-2; D unclear. Germline CDR1 and CDR2: PRHDT and FYEKMQ (reference sequence). The CDR3 length is 15 residues. Trimming took off 5 bases at V and 0 bases at J, with 10 bases between the two ends. CDR3 residues: CASSEPEPNTGELFF. DNA for the CDR3: TGTGCCAGCAGCGAACCGGAGCCGAACACCGGGGAGCTGTTTTTT.

The gene calls are TRBV7-6 and TRBJ1-5; TRBD1 agrees at 7 bases. The junction had 3 bases not matched to a gene; V was cut back by 3 bases and J by 4 bases. The CDR3 has 14 residues. Germline V CDR1 and CDR2: SGHVS, FNYEAQ. CDR3 sequence: CASSFGTANQPQHF. The CDR3 bases are TGTGCCAGCAGCTTTGGGACAGCTAATCAGCCCCAGCATTTT. The full variable domain, rest sourced from reference TRBV7-6 and TRBJ1-5, is GAGVSQSPRYKVTKRGQDVALRCDPISGHVSLYWYRQALGQGPEFLTYFNYEAQQDKSGLPNDRFSAERPEGSISTLTIQRTEQRDSAMYRCASSFGTANQPQHFGDGTRLSIL.

The chain links TRBV7-3 to TRBJ1-6, with TRBD1 identical over 7 bases. The CDR3 consists of 15 residues. The V and J ends lost 4 bases and 8 bases, in that order; junction bases with no gene match: 8. From germline, CDR1 is SGHTA and CDR2 FQGTGA. The CDR3 reads CASSSDRNLDSPLHF. The DNA for the CDR3 is TGTGCCAGCAGCTCGGACAGGAATCTCGATTCACCCCTCCACTTT.

The gene calls are TRBV4-3 and TRBJ2-7; no firm D call. Per the germline V gene, CDR1 is LGHNA and CDR2 is YSLEER. The CDR3 consists of 15 residues. V shed 0 bases and J shed 2 bases, with 11 bases lying between them. CDR3 sequence (DNA): TGCGCCAGCAGCCAAGACGGCAGATCCCCCTACGAGCAGTACTTC. Amino acid sequence: CASSQDGRSPYEQYF.

The gene calls are TRBV29-1 and TRBJ2-3; TRBD2 matches 7 bases. Germline loops: CDR1 SQVTM, CDR2 ANQGSEA. V lost 7 bases and J lost 0; bases outside the gene matches: 10. The CDR3 sequence is 15 residues long. The CDR3 sequence is CSAILGGTSTDTQYF. The CDR3 DNA follows: TGCAGCGCTATACTCGGGGGGACTAGCACAGATACGCAGTATTTT.

The sample holds one count of this clone. The chain combines TRBV7-9 with TRBJ2-5; 15 bases agree with TRBD2. This CDR3 has 17 residues. The V gene's germline CDR1 is SEHNR and CDR2 FQNEAQ (reference sequence). Unmatched junction bases numbered 9, after V lost 5 bases and J lost 5 bases. The CDR3 DNA follows: TGTGCCAGCAGCCCCCGGACTAGCGGGGGGGCGGGGGAGACCCAGTACTTC. It is translated as CASSPRTSGGAGETQYF.

The V call is TRBV15, the J call TRBJ1-4, with D maybe TRBD1 (5 bases). This CDR3 spans 16 amino acids. The germline V and J ends were trimmed by 0 bases and 9 bases, with 17 bases remaining between them. Germline V gene sequence: CDR1 LNHNV, CDR2 YYDKDF (reference sequence). CDR3 residues: CATSRDFDRGIQKLFF. The CDR3 DNA reads as TGTGCCACCAGCAGAGATTTCGACAGAGGCATCCAAAAACTGTTTTTT.

This chain connects TRBV2 to TRBJ1-6; unclear D gene. This CDR3 has 13 residues. V dropped 7 bases and J dropped 7 bases, with 11 bases sitting between them. Looked up from germline, CDR1 is SNHLY and CDR2 is FYNNEI. CDR3 sequence reads: CASITVGNSPLHF. DNA of the CDR3: TGTGCCAGCATAACCGTCGGCAATTCACCCCTCCACTTT.

The chain combines TRBV7-8 with TRBJ2-7, with 8 bases fitting TRBD2. The length of the CDR3 is 13 residues. After removal of 5 bases from V and 4 bases from J, the junction contained 4 bases not matched to a gene. Per germline, CDR1 SGHVS and CDR2 FQNEAQ. The CDR3 DNA reads TGTGCCAGCAGCCGAATAGCGGGGTACGAGCAGTACTTC. This gives the protein CASSRIAGYEQYF.

The rearrangement links TRBV18 to TRBJ2-5; D gene uncertain. The CDR3 extends over 13 amino acids. The V end lost 3 bases, the J end lost 3 bases, and 8 bases lay between the germline ends. Germline-derived CDR1 and CDR2 are KGHSH and LQKENI. The CDR3 loop is CASSPSLKETQYF. CDR3 coding DNA: TGTGCCAGCTCACCTAGCCTAAAAGAGACCCAGTACTTC. The variable domain in full, completed from reference TRBV18 and TRBJ2-5, reads NAGVMQNPRHLVRRRGQEARLRCSPMKGHSHVYWYRQLPEEGLKFMVYLQKENIIDESGMPKERFSAEFPKEGPSILRIQQVVRGDSAAYFCASSPSLKETQYFGPGTRLLVL.

This clone was counted a single time. The genes are TRBV19 and TRBJ2-5; a weak D match, TRBD2 (6 bases). V lost 5 bases and J lost 5, with 9 bases in between. Germline V gene lookup returns CDR1 LNHDA and CDR2 SQIVND (reference sequence). The CDR3 contains 12 residues. Here the CDR3 DNA reads TGTGCCAGTAGTTTCAGCGGGGAGACCCAGTACTTC. The encoded protein is CASSFSGETQYF.